This paragraph covers one TCR beta chain sequence. This sample was included in a study of blood T cell repertoires in COVID-19. Looking at the study overall: From the United States, Italy and Spain came samples of acute and convalescent COVID-19.

Germline values: CDR1 LNHNV, CDR2 YYDKDF (reference sequence). The CDR3 length is 14 residues. V lost 1 base and J lost 4, with 8 bases in between. Per the authors' pipeline: How many nucleated cells were present was estimated from reference gene primer amplification. Profiling relied on immunoSEQ multiplex PCR, and the TCRdb table lists in-frame clones only, not all of them. V, J and clone size were drawn from that table, and D and trimming were deduced from the DNA. The repertoire consists of over 200,000 clones, with less than 90% occurring once and the leading ten covering roughly 2%. Sequenced material: peripheral blood. The TCR comes from a man aged 40-55 years with active or convalescent COVID-19. The V and J genes are TRBV15 and TRBJ1-5; no firm D call. Here the CDR3 DNA reads TGTGCCACCAGCAGAGCCGACGGGAATCAGCCCCAGCATTTT. Translation: CATSRADGNQPQHF. The full variable domain, its missing parts supplied by reference TRBV15 and TRBJ1-5, is DAMVIQNPRYQVTQFGKPVTLSCSQTLNHNVMYWYQQKSSQAPKLLFHYYDKDFNNEADTPDNFQSRRPNTSFCFLDIRSPGLGDTAMYLCATSRADGNQPQHFGDGTRLSIL.